The 2 T cell receptor beta chains given below trace back to one sample, sequenced in a study of T cell responses to AZD1222 COVID-19 vaccine. Only in-frame clones appear in the TCRdb table, and some are missing; sequencing was by immunoSEQ multiplex PCR. Seen here are 150,000 to 200,000 clones, just over 90% observed once, and the top ten hold less than 1.6%. This specimen consisted of peripheral blood, obtained on day 0 of AZD1222 vaccination. The origin of the receptors is an adult in good health.

V usage is TRBV5-1 and J usage is TRBJ1-1; D ambiguous. Germline loops: CDR1 SGHRS, CDR2 YFSETQ. This CDR3 is built from 16 residues. Trimming removed 4 bases from V and 0 bases from J, with 16 bases in between. The CDR3 coding sequence is TGCGCCAGCAGCCGCACTACCCGCGAGCTGAACACTGAAGCTTTCTTT. Encoded protein: CASSRTTRELNTEAFF.

The gene calls are TRBV28 and TRBJ1-5; D gene uncertain. Germline V CDR1 and CDR2: MDHEN, SYDVKM. The CDR3 is made up of 16 amino acids. V lost 7 bases, J lost 2 bases, and 18 bases lay in between. Here the CDR3 reads CASNLVGLGGNQPQHF. CDR3 bases: TGTGCCAGCAACCTGGTAGGGTTGGGCGGCAATCAGCCCCAGCATTTT.